Below, 26 T cell receptor beta chains from the same sample are listed, as sequenced in a study of cytomegalovirus exposure and HLA in healthy donors. Repertoires were generated with immunoSEQ multiplex PCR, while TCRdb's copy carries only in-frame clones and drops some. The data contain approximately 70,000 clones, over 90% of them singletons. The sample taken for sequencing was PBMCs. The origin of the receptors is a woman aged 18-35 years in good health and CMV-seronegative.

The chain recombines TRBV19 with TRBJ2-7; 9 bases agree with TRBD1. CDR3 length: 15 amino acids. V was pared by 7 bases and J by 1 base, with 8 bases of the junction left unmatched. Germline-derived CDR1 and CDR2 are LNHDA and SQIVND (reference sequence). The CDR3 DNA reads as TGTGCCAGTACCCCCACCGGGACAGGGTCCTACGAGCAGTACTTC. This gives the protein CASTPTGTGSYEQYF.

The chain combines TRBV4-2 with TRBJ2-7; 9 bases agree with TRBD2. V trimming: 0 bases; J trimming: 0 bases; junction bases outside the gene matches: 0. The CDR3 totals 15 residues. Germline CDR1 and CDR2: LGHNA and YNFKEQ. The CDR3 loop is CASSQETSGSYEQYF. As DNA, the CDR3 is TGTGCCAGCAGCCAAGAGACTAGCGGCTCCTACGAGCAGTACTTC.

In its sample, this clone was seen once. The genes are TRBV5-6 and TRBJ1-4; D is undetermined. Trimming removed 0 bases at V and 5 bases at J, with 8 bases between. Germline CDR1 and CDR2: SGHDT and YYEEEE. The CDR3 contains 14 residues. The CDR3 loop reads CASSLGGQNEKLFF. The CDR3 nucleotides are TGTGCCAGCAGCTTGGGAGGGCAAAATGAAAAACTGTTTTTT.

This clone appeared once. The V and J genes are TRBV7-6 and TRBJ2-1; tentatively, D is TRBD1 (5 bases). With 0 bases removed from V and 10 bases from J, the gap between germline ends came to 10 bases. This CDR3 has 13 amino acids. From germline, CDR1 is SGHVS and CDR2 FNYEAQ. The CDR3 sequence is CASSLAGWGEQFF. For the CDR3, the DNA is TGTGCCAGCAGCTTAGCAGGGTGGGGCGAGCAGTTCTTC.

This chain connects TRBV13 to TRBJ2-7, with TRBD2 matching over 9 bases. This CDR3 has 16 residues. V trimming: 4 bases; J trimming: 2 bases; junction bases outside the gene matches: 9. CDR1 PRHDT and CDR2 FYEKMQ come from the germline V gene (reference sequence). CDR3 bases: TGTGCCAGCAGCTCCACGACCCTAGCGGGGCCCTACGAGCAGTACTTC. Translated, it gives CASSSTTLAGPYEQYF.

This clone was observed once. The rearrangement uses TRBV9 and TRBJ1-1; no clear D. Trimming stripped 0 bases from V and 2 bases from J, with 8 bases between. Looked up from germline, CDR1 is SGDLS and CDR2 is YYNGEE. The CDR3 length is 14 residues. DNA of the CDR3: TGTGCCAGCAGCGTAGGGGCTGAAAACACTGAAGCTTTCTTT. Protein: CASSVGAENTEAFF. The variable domain in full, completed from reference TRBV9 and TRBJ1-1, reads DSGVTQTPKHLITATGQRVTLRCSPRSGDLSVYWYQQSLDQGLQFLIQYYNGEERAKGNILERFSAQQFPDLHSELNLSSLELGDSALYFCASSVGAENTEAFFGQGTRLTVV.

The V gene is TRBV15, the J gene TRBJ2-6; possible D gene TRBD1, 6 bases. Germline-derived CDR1 and CDR2 are LNHNV and YYDKDF (reference sequence). There are 16 residues in the CDR3. V was trimmed by 5 bases and J by 4 bases, leaving 15 bases between them. The CDR3 DNA follows: TGTGCCACCAGCGGGGAAACAGGGATCGGGGCCAACGTCCTGACTTTC. Its translation: CATSGETGIGANVLTF.

V usage is TRBV2 and J usage is TRBJ2-5; 7 nucleotides align to TRBD2. Trimming removed 4 bases from V and 4 bases from J; junction bases left unmatched: 9. This CDR3 comprises 15 residues. Germline-derived CDR1 and CDR2 are SNHLY and FYNNEI. The CDR3 is CASSGLAEGLETQYF. CDR3 nucleotides: TGTGCCAGCAGTGGCCTAGCGGAGGGCCTAGAGACCCAGTACTTC.

The rearrangement joins TRBV21-1 to TRBJ2-5; the D call TRBD2 from the table was never checked on the DNA. TRBV21-1 corresponds to a pseudogene. The CDR3 has 12 amino acids. CDR3 in amino acids: CASSILQETQYF. DNA of the CDR3: TGTGCCAGCAGCATATTACAAGAGACCCAGTACTTC.

The genes are TRBV4-3 and TRBJ1-1; D is unresolved. This CDR3 has 14 residues. CDR1 LGHNA and CDR2 YSLEER come from the germline V gene. Trimming shortened V by 0 bases and J by 0 bases, and 5 bases separated the two germline ends. CDR3 sequence: CASSQDRVNTEAFF. Here the CDR3 DNA reads TGCGCCAGCAGCCAAGATAGAGTGAACACTGAAGCTTTCTTT.

The chain uses TRBV6-1 and TRBJ2-7, with D possibly being TRBD2 (5 bases). This CDR3 region has 14 residues. Germline values: CDR1 MNHNS, CDR2 SASEGT. V was clipped by 6 bases and J by 0 bases, with 12 bases between them. CDR3 residues: CASRVVARSYEQYF. Here the CDR3 DNA reads TGTGCCAGCAGAGTGGTAGCGCGCTCCTACGAGCAGTACTTC.

V usage is TRBV29-1 and J usage is TRBJ2-7, with D unclear. The CDR3 runs 13 residues. The V and J ends lost 7 bases and 2 bases respectively, with 15 bases between them. In germline, CDR1 is SQVTM, CDR2 ANQGSEA. The CDR3 nucleotides are TGCAGCGCCATCCTGAGGAGTACCTACGAGCAGTACTTC. Protein sequence: CSAILRSTYEQYF.

V usage is TRBV4-1 and J usage is TRBJ2-7; D is ambiguous. There are 15 residues in the CDR3. Germline lookup yields CDR1 MGHRA and CDR2 YSYEKL. V lost 0 bases and J 3 bases, leaving 12 bases between the germline ends. The CDR3 here is CASSQEQPSYYEQYF. Written as DNA, the CDR3 is TGCGCCAGCAGCCAAGAACAGCCGTCTTACTACGAGCAGTACTTC.

This clone was seen once. The V call is TRBV7-2, the J call TRBJ1-3; tentative D call: TRBD1 (5 bases). The germline V gene encodes CDR1 SGHTA and CDR2 FQGNSA. Trimming removed 4 bases at V and 0 bases at J, with 13 bases between. The CDR3 spans 16 residues. Here the CDR3 DNA reads TGTGCCAGCAGCTCCAGGTCAGGGTTCTCTGGAAACACCATATATTTT. It encodes CASSSRSGFSGNTIYF.

The chain links TRBV28 to TRBJ2-5, with TRBD2 matching over 9 bases. Trimming at V came to 5 bases and at J to 3 bases, leaving 4 bases not matched to a gene. The CDR3 extends over 14 amino acids. The germline V gene encodes CDR1 MDHEN and CDR2 SYDVKM. The CDR3 nucleotides are TGTGCCAGCAGTGGCGGGGGGGTAAAAGAGACCCAGTACTTC. This codes for CASSGGGVKETQYF.

The rearrangement uses TRBV6-5 and TRBJ1-1; TRBD1 aligns across 10 bases. Trimming cost V 6 bases and J 4 bases; bases outside gene matches: 8. Germline assignment: CDR1 MNHEY and CDR2 SVGAGI. This CDR3 contains 15 residues. CDR3 sequence reads: CASSTGTGAFTEAFF. The CDR3 DNA reads as TGTGCCAGCAGCACCGGGACAGGGGCCTTCACTGAAGCTTTCTTT.

The DNA of the CDR3 is TGTGCCACCAGCAGAGATGGAACAGGGGCGGAAAAACTGTTTTTT. Its protein is CATSRDGTGAEKLFF. The chain combines TRBV15 with TRBJ1-4; 7 nucleotides line up with TRBD1. Germline V lookup: CDR1 LNHNV, CDR2 YYDKDF (reference sequence). The CDR3 has 15 amino acids. Trimming removed 0 bases from V and 8 bases from J; junction bases left unmatched: 6.

The chain links TRBV9 to TRBJ2-1; TRBD2 matches at 9 bases. CDR1 is SGDLS and CDR2 is YYNGEE in the germline V gene. V gave up 4 bases and J gave up 0 bases; unmatched junction bases: 5. CDR3 length: 16 residues. The CDR3 DNA follows: TGTGCCAGCAGCACCTATAGCGGGAGCTCCTACAATGAGCAGTTCTTC. Translating it yields CASSTYSGSSYNEQFF. Based on the CDR3 plus reference TRBV9 and TRBJ2-1, the full variable domain is DSGVTQTPKHLITATGQRVTLRCSPRSGDLSVYWYQQSLDQGLQFLIQYYNGEERAKGNILERFSAQQFPDLHSELNLSSLELGDSALYFCASSTYSGSSYNEQFFGPGTRLTVL.

The genes are TRBV9 and TRBJ2-3, with D perhaps TRBD2 (6 bases). Germline CDR1 SGDLS, CDR2 YYNGEE. The CDR3 sequence is 13 residues long. Trimming stripped 6 bases from V and 5 bases from J, with 13 bases between. The CDR3 region is CASTHAGGDTQYF. The CDR3 DNA reads TGTGCCAGCACCCATGCCGGGGGAGATACGCAGTATTTT.

The rearrangement joins TRBV25-1 to TRBJ2-2; possibly TRBD1 for D (5 bases). The germline V and J ends were trimmed by 0 bases and 2 bases, with 10 bases remaining between them. Germline V gene lookup returns CDR1 MGHDK and CDR2 SYGVNS. The CDR3 sequence is 16 residues long. In DNA form, the CDR3 reads TGTGCCAGCAGTGAATATTTCCAGGGTAACACCGGGGAGCTGTTTTTT. Translation gives CASSEYFQGNTGELFF.

The V and J genes are TRBV6-6 and TRBJ1-4; D perhaps matches TRBD1 (6 bases). This CDR3 region has 15 residues. Trimming took 5 bases from V and 0 from J, leaving 10 bases between them. The V gene's germline CDR1 is MNHNY and CDR2 SVGAGI (reference sequence). CDR3 region: CASSTGPSTNEKLFF. The CDR3 DNA reads TGTGCCAGCAGTACAGGGCCCTCAACTAATGAAAAACTGTTTTTT.

This clone appeared a single time. This rearrangement joins TRBV2 to TRBJ2-1, with 13 bases matching TRBD2. Losses at the gene ends were 6 bases for V and 4 bases for J; bases not matched to a gene: 3. The V gene's germline CDR1 is SNHLY and CDR2 FYNNEI. The CDR3 sequence is 15 residues long. The CDR3 DNA sequence: TGTGCCAGCAGGGGACTAGCGGGGCCTTACAATGAGCAGTTCTTC. Protein product: CASRGLAGPYNEQFF.

The chain links TRBV10-2 to TRBJ2-1; TRBD2 matches 13 bases. The CDR3 is 17 residues long. The trim removed 8 bases at V and 0 bases at J, leaving 7 bases unmatched. CDR1 and CDR2 from the germline V gene are WSHSY and SAAADI. CDR3 sequence: CASSGLAGRGSYNEQFF. The CDR3 nucleotides read TGCGCCAGCTCGGGACTAGCGGGAAGGGGCTCCTACAATGAGCAGTTCTTC.

DNA for the CDR3: TGCGCCAGCAGTTCGGACAGGGACGCGGAGTACTTC. Its protein is CASSSDRDAEYF. This sequence joins TRBV10-2 and TRBJ2-7; 8 bases fit TRBD1. The CDR3 spans 12 residues. Germline V gene data show CDR1 as WSHSY and CDR2 as SAAADI. J lost 11 bases, V lost 5 bases, and 8 bases had no gene match.

The table lists this clone with a few counts. J is TRBJ2-5 and V is TRBV10-3; D not certain. Germline V gene lookup returns CDR1 ENHRY and CDR2 SYGVKD. The CDR3 is 12 amino acids. Trimming took 2 bases from V and 3 from J, leaving 4 bases between them. In DNA form, the CDR3 reads TGTGCCATCAGTGAGATCAAAGAGACCCAGTACTTC. Residues: CAISEIKETQYF.

The chain joins TRBV27 to TRBJ2-7, with 8 positions matching TRBD1. The CDR3 runs to 15 residues. Germline lookup yields CDR1 MNHEY and CDR2 SMNVEV (reference sequence). The V segment lost 5 bases and the J segment 4 bases; nucleotides outside the gene matches: 10. CDR3 in amino acids: CASSHGGQVIYEQYF. CDR3 nucleotides: TGTGCCAGCAGTCACGGGGGACAGGTGATTTACGAGCAGTACTTC.